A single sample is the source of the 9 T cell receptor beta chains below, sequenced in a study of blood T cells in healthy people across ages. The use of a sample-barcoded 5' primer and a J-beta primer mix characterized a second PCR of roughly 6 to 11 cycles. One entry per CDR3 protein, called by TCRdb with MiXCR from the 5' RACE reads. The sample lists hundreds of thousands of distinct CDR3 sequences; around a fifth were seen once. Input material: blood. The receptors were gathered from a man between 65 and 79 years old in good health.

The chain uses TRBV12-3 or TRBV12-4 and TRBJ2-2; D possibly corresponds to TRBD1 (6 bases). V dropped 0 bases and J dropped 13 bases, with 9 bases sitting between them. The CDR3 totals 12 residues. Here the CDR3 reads CASSLAQGGLFF. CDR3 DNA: TGTGCCAGCAGTTTAGCACAGGGTGGGCTGTTTTTT.

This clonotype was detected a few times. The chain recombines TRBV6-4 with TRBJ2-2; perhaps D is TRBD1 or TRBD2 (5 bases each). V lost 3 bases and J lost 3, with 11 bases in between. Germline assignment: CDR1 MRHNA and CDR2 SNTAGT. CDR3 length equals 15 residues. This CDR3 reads CASSEGPGDTGELFF. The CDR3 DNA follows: TGTGCCAGCAGTGAGGGGCCCGGGGACACCGGGGAGCTGTTTTTT.

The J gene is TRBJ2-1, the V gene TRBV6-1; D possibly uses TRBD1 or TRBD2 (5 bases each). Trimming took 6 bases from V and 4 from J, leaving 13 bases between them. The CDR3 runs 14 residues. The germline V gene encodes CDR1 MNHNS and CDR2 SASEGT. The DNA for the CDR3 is TGTGCCAGCAGGACGGGACCGTTTTACAATGAGCAGTTCTTC. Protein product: CASRTGPFYNEQFF.

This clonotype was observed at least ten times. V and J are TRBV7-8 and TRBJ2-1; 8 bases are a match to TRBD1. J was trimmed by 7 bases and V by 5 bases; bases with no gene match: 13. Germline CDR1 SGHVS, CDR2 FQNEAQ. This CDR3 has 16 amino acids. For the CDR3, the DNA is TGTGCCAGCAGCAACTTACCCGGGACAGGAGGAAATGAGCAGTTCTTC. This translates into CASSNLPGTGGNEQFF. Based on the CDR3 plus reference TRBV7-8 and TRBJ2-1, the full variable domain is GAGVSQSPRYKVAKRGQDVALRCDPISGHVSLFWYQQALGQGPEFLTYFQNEAQLDKSGLPSDRFFAERPEGSVSTLKIQRTQQEDSAVYLCASSNLPGTGGNEQFFGPGTRLTVL.

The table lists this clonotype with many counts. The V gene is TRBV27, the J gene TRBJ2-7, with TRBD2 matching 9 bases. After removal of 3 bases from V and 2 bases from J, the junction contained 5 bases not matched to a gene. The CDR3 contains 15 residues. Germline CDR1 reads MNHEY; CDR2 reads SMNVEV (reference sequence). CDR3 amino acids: CASSFSVAGAYEQYF. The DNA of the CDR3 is TGTGCCAGCAGTTTTTCCGTAGCGGGAGCCTACGAGCAGTACTTC.

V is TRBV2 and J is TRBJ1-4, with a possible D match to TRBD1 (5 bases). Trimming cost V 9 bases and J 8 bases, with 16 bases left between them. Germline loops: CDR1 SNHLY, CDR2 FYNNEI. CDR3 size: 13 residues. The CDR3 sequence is CASTGLETEKLFF. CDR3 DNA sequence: TGTGCCAGTACGGGGCTGGAGACCGAAAAACTGTTTTTT.

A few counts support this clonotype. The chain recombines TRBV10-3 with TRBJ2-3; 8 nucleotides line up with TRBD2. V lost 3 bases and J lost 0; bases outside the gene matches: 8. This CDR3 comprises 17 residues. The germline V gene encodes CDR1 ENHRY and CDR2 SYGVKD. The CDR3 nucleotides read TGTGCCATCAGTGAAGACTTTAGCGGGACTAGCACAGATACGCAGTATTTT. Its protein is CAISEDFSGTSTDTQYF.

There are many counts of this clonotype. The CDR3 sequence is CASSGGDSQQETQYF. In DNA form, the CDR3 reads TGCGCCAGCAGCGGTGGGGACAGCCAACAAGAGACCCAGTACTTC. The chain is built from TRBV5-1 and TRBJ2-5; 7 positions agree with TRBD1. The CDR3 runs to 15 residues. CDR1 is SGHRS and CDR2 is YFSETQ in the germline V gene. Trimming at V came to 4 bases and at J to 2 bases, leaving 8 bases not matched to a gene.

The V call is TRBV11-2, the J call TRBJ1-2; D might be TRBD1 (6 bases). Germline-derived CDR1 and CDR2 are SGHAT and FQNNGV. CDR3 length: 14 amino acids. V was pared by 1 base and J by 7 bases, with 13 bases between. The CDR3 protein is CASSLGGTPSGYTF. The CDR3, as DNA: TGTGCCAGCAGCTTAGGTGGGACACCATCTGGCTACACCTTC. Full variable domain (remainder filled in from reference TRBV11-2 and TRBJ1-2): EAGVAQSPRYKIIEKRQSVAFWCNPISGHATLYWYQQILGQGPKLLIQFQNNGVVDDSQLPKDRFSAERLKGVDSTLKIQPAKLEDSAVYLCASSLGGTPSGYTFGSGTRLTVV.